This passage covers 11 T cell receptor beta chains from one sample sequenced in a study of cytomegalovirus exposure and HLA in healthy donors (TCRdb year 2017). The library relied on the immunoSEQ multiplex PCR assay. The multiplex PCR relied on a mix of 60 forward primers for TCR Vbeta segments and 13 reverse primers for TCR Jbeta segments. TCRdb limited this immuneACCESS table to in-frame rearrangements with V and J called. A share of clones is missing; checked studies link under half to unresolved V genes, and the rest is unexplained. The table of this sample itemizes around 100,000 clones. 3% to 4.5% of the sample is held by the ten biggest clonotypes. The sequencing input was PBMCs. Receptors originate from a man aged 25 to 40 in good health and CMV-seronegative.

The chain employs TRBV19 and TRBJ2-5; 11 bases fit TRBD1. After removal of 3 bases from V and 11 bases from J, the junction contained 11 bases not matched to a gene. Germline CDR1 and CDR2: LNHDA and SQIVND (reference sequence). CDR3 size: 15 residues. CDR3 protein: CASSIHRDRGFEQYF. The CDR3 DNA is TGTGCCAGTAGTATTCACCGGGACAGGGGGTTTGAGCAGTACTTC.

The rearrangement uses TRBV15 and TRBJ1-6; TRBD1 might be the D (6 bases). This CDR3 spans 17 amino acids. Trimming left V 3 bases short and J 9 bases short, with 21 bases between. Germline V gene lookup returns CDR1 LNHNV and CDR2 YYDKDF (reference sequence). DNA of the CDR3: TGTGCCACCAGCAGTCTAGTGAACAGGGTAACAGGTTCACCCCTCCACTTT. It codes for CATSSLVNRVTGSPLHF.

The genes are TRBV5-1 and TRBJ2-2; a weak D match, TRBD1 (6 bases). The CDR3 is 15 residues long. Germline CDR1 and CDR2: SGHRS and YFSETQ. V dropped 4 bases and J dropped 0 bases, with 10 bases sitting between them. The DNA for the CDR3 is TGCGCCAGCAGCCTCGACAGGCCGAACACCGGGGAGCTGTTTTTT. Amino acid sequence: CASSLDRPNTGELFF.

This sequence joins TRBV30 and TRBJ2-2, with D tentatively TRBD2 (5 bases). The ends were cut back, 0 bases at V and 8 bases at J, with 10 bases in the middle. Germline CDR1 is GTSNPN and CDR2 is SVGIG (reference sequence). The CDR3 consists of 13 residues. The CDR3 DNA sequence: TGTGCCTGGAGTGTAGGCGGGTCAGGGGAGCTGTTTTTT. This gives the protein CAWSVGGSGELFF.

The V and J genes are TRBV19 and TRBJ2-7; possibly TRBD1 for D (5 bases). Germline-derived CDR1 and CDR2 are LNHDA and SQIVND (reference sequence). Trimming removed 6 bases at V and 0 bases at J, with 9 bases between. The CDR3 has 13 amino acids. This CDR3 is CASSRAVSYEQYF. In DNA, the CDR3 is TGTGCCAGTAGCAGGGCGGTCTCCTACGAGCAGTACTTC.

The chain recombines TRBV7-2 with TRBJ2-3; D not resolved. CDR3 length equals 14 residues. The germline gives CDR1 SGHTA, CDR2 FQGNSA. V lost 5 bases, J lost 2 bases, and 11 bases lay in between. The CDR3 region has the DNA TGTGCCAGCAGCGATCACACGTACACAGATACGCAGTATTTT. Translation: CASSDHTYTDTQYF.

J is TRBJ2-5 and V is TRBV4-1, with D perhaps TRBD1 (6 bases). This CDR3 has 14 residues. CDR1 and CDR2 (germline): MGHRA, YSYEKL. The germline V and J ends were trimmed by 0 bases and 4 bases, with 9 bases remaining between them. The DNA of the CDR3 is TGCGCCAGCAGCCAAGACCCCAGGGGAGAGACCCAGTACTTC. Its translation is CASSQDPRGETQYF.

The chain combines TRBV19 with TRBJ2-1, with D tentatively TRBD1 (6 bases). This CDR3 has 14 amino acids. CDR1 LNHDA and CDR2 SQIVND come from the germline V gene (reference sequence). V lost 5 bases and J 2 bases, leaving 10 bases between the germline ends. DNA of the CDR3: TGTGCCAGTAGTTCGGGACATCCCTACAATGAGCAGTTCTTC. Its translation: CASSSGHPYNEQFF.

J is TRBJ1-1 and V is TRBV6-1; TRBD1 matches 11 bases. Trimming removed 0 bases from V and 4 bases from J; junction bases left unmatched: 1. Germline V gene sequence: CDR1 MNHNS, CDR2 SASEGT. The CDR3 totals 15 residues. The CDR3 bases are TGTGCCAGCAGTGAAGCCGGGACAGGGGGCACTGAAGCTTTCTTT. Its protein product is CASSEAGTGGTEAFF.

The chain joins TRBV19 to TRBJ1-2; possible D gene TRBD1, 6 bases. CDR1 and CDR2 (germline): LNHDA, SQIVND (reference sequence). V was pared by 7 bases and J by 3 bases, with 12 bases between. CDR3 size: 13 residues. The CDR3 DNA reads TGTGCCAGTACTAATACAGGGTACTATGGCTACACCTTC. It encodes CASTNTGYYGYTF.

V and J are TRBV30 and TRBJ2-7; 11 positions match TRBD1. The V gene's germline CDR1 is GTSNPN and CDR2 SVGIG (reference sequence). J was trimmed by 6 bases and V by 5 bases; bases with no gene match: 9. This CDR3 spans 14 amino acids. The CDR3 bases are TGTGCCTGGGGCCTCGGGACAGGGGGGAGCGAGCAGTACTTC. Its protein is CAWGLGTGGSEQYF.